Each of the 5 T cell receptor beta chains below was sequenced from the same sample in a study of blood T cell repertoires in COVID-19. Sequencing was performed with immunoSEQ multiplex PCR; in TCRdb, only in-frame clones are kept and a portion is missing. The sample lists about 200,000 clones, approximately 86% occurring once. Sequenced material: peripheral blood. Receptor source: a woman between 45 and 60 years old with COVID-19, enrolled during active disease.

The J gene is TRBJ1-4, the V gene TRBV7-9; 8 nucleotides align to TRBD1. Trimming removed 5 bases from V and 0 bases from J; junction bases left unmatched: 11. The germline gives CDR1 SEHNR, CDR2 FQNEAQ (reference sequence). The CDR3 runs to 18 residues. DNA of the CDR3: TGTGCCAGCAGCCACGCCGGGACAGGTCTTGCAACTAATGAAAAACTGTTTTTT. Translation gives CASSHAGTGLATNEKLFF.

The chain couples TRBV11-3 to TRBJ2-3; 8 bases map to TRBD1. The CDR3 extends over 16 amino acids. The V gene end was trimmed by 0 bases and the J gene end by 2 bases; junction bases not matched to a gene: 4. Per germline, CDR1 SGHNT and CDR2 YENEEA. For the CDR3, the DNA is TGTGCCAGCAGCTTAGACGTGGGACAGGCCACAGATACGCAGTATTTT. Protein: CASSLDVGQATDTQYF.

CDR3 bases: TGTGCCAGCAGCACCAACGGACTAGCCGCCTACGAGCAGTACTTC. Amino acid sequence: CASSTNGLAAYEQYF. The V call is TRBV28, the J call TRBJ2-7; 8 nucleotides match TRBD2. Losses at the gene ends were 6 bases for V and 2 bases for J; bases not matched to a gene: 9. Germline CDR1 reads MDHEN; CDR2 reads SYDVKM. CDR3 length: 15 amino acids.

The rearrangement joins TRBV24-1 to TRBJ2-7; possibly TRBD2 for D (6 bases). Germline V lookup: CDR1 KGHDR, CDR2 SFDVKD. CDR3 size: 13 residues. V lost 0 bases, J lost 4 bases, and 6 bases lay in between. CDR3 DNA sequence: TGTGCCACCAGTGATTTGGGGGGGTACGAGCAGTACTTC. Translated, it gives CATSDLGGYEQYF.

The CDR3 protein is CASSFRGVPYEQYV. The CDR3 DNA reads as TGTGCCAGCAGTTTCCGGGGGGTCCCCTACGAGCAGTACGTC. The chain carries TRBV28 and TRBJ2-7; 7 bases map to TRBD2. CDR3 length: 14 amino acids. CDR1 is MDHEN, CDR2 SYDVKM, per germline. Trimming at V came to 3 bases and at J to 2 bases, leaving 4 bases not matched to a gene.